The next 21 T cell receptor beta chains were all read from a single sample in a study of shared clonotypes between healthy human individuals. Sequencing used immunoSEQ multiplex PCR; TCRdb keeps in-frame clones, though not all of them. Found here are roughly 600,000 clones, about 98% of them singletons; the top ten hold around 0.3%. Naive CD8 cells lacked CD45RO and underwent positive selection for CCR7, leaving out terminally differentiated effector memory CD45RA+ cells. Input material: naive CD8+ T cells sorted from blood. The receptors were sampled from a man younger than 40 in good health.

The rearrangement joins TRBV29-1 to TRBJ2-7, with 12 nucleotides matching TRBD2. This CDR3 has 16 amino acids. Germline lookup yields CDR1 SQVTM and CDR2 ANQGSEA. V lost 7 bases to trimming and J lost 0 bases; unmatched junction nucleotides: 10. As DNA, the CDR3 is TGCAGCGCTAGGACTAGCGGGACCCCCTCCTCCTACGAGCAGTACTTC. Translated, it gives CSARTSGTPSSYEQYF.

The rearrangement links TRBV29-1 to TRBJ2-6, with unresolved D. Trimming removed 3 bases at V and 0 bases at J, with 6 bases between. The CDR3 runs 14 residues. CDR1 SQVTM and CDR2 ANQGSEA come from the germline V gene. CDR3 in amino acids: CSVEPASGANVLTF. CDR3 DNA: TGCAGCGTTGAGCCAGCCTCTGGGGCCAACGTCCTGACTTTC.

J is TRBJ2-1 and V is TRBV4-1; 8 bases match TRBD2. CDR1 and CDR2 (germline): MGHRA, YSYEKL. V gave up 4 bases and J gave up 8 bases; unmatched junction bases: 10. CDR3 length equals 15 residues. The CDR3 DNA follows: TGCGCCAGCAGCCCTACTAGCGGACATTCGGATGAGCAGTTCTTC. It yields the protein CASSPTSGHSDEQFF.

The chain links TRBV11-3 to TRBJ2-7; 10 bases match TRBD1. Germline CDR1 reads SGHNT; CDR2 reads YENEEA. CDR3 length equals 14 residues. V dropped 0 bases and J dropped 6; count of bases not matched to a gene: 2. The CDR3: CASSLDGQGVEQYF. CDR3 coding DNA: TGTGCCAGCAGCTTAGATGGACAGGGGGTCGAGCAGTACTTC.

V gene TRBV28 combines with J gene TRBJ1-2; unclear D gene. V dropped 5 bases and J dropped 4 bases, with 8 bases sitting between them. CDR3 size: 12 residues. From germline, CDR1 is MDHEN and CDR2 SYDVKM. This CDR3 reads CASSLGPYGYTF. The CDR3 DNA reads as TGTGCCAGCAGTCTAGGGCCCTATGGCTACACCTTC.

The V gene is TRBV7-9, the J gene TRBJ2-1; D call uncertain. Germline loops: CDR1 SEHNR, CDR2 FQNEAQ (reference sequence). CDR3 length: 15 amino acids. V dropped 0 bases and J dropped 4 bases, with 10 bases sitting between them. The CDR3 bases are TGTGCCAGCAGCTTAGCTGCCAGTAGGTACAATGAGCAGTTCTTC. This encodes CASSLAASRYNEQFF.

The V call is TRBV27, the J call TRBJ2-5, with 11 bases matching TRBD1. CDR1 is MNHEY and CDR2 is SMNVEV in the germline V gene (reference sequence). V shed 2 bases and J 2 bases; nucleotides not matched to a gene: 10. The CDR3 is 18 residues long. CDR3: CASSLIGTGGRGQETQYF. As DNA, the CDR3 is TGTGCCAGCAGTTTAATTGGGACAGGGGGTAGGGGGCAAGAGACCCAGTACTTC.

V usage is TRBV28 and J usage is TRBJ2-3, with D tentatively TRBD2 (5 bases). The CDR3 is made up of 15 amino acids. Germline V gene sequence: CDR1 MDHEN, CDR2 SYDVKM. V was shortened by 2 bases and J by 6 bases, with 15 bases between the two germline ends. CDR3: CASSLQDRKRDTQYF. The CDR3 DNA is TGTGCCAGCAGTTTACAAGACCGGAAGCGGGATACGCAGTATTTT.

The V call is TRBV30, the J call TRBJ2-1, with unresolved D. Germline V gene sequence: CDR1 GTSNPN, CDR2 SVGIG (reference sequence). This CDR3 is built from 11 residues. Trimming took 2 bases from V and 9 from J, leaving 8 bases between them. The chain's CDR3 is CAWSQVGEQFF. The CDR3 bases are TGTGCCTGGAGTCAAGTGGGTGAGCAGTTCTTC.

The rearrangement uses TRBV27 and TRBJ2-1; TRBD2 agrees at 11 bases. The trim removed 7 bases at V and 7 bases at J, leaving 12 bases unmatched. CDR3 length equals 16 residues. Germline V gives CDR1 MNHEY, CDR2 SMNVEV (reference sequence). The CDR3 spells CASTSGTSGTGNEQFF. CDR3 nucleotides: TGTGCCAGCACCTCCGGGACTAGCGGTACGGGGAATGAGCAGTTCTTC.

The chain joins TRBV5-6 to TRBJ2-7; D is uncertain. The CDR3 is 13 residues long. CDR1 is SGHDT, CDR2 YYEEEE, per germline. Trimming pared 2 bases from V and 1 base from J, leaving 7 bases between. CDR3 residues: CASSFHTSYEQYF. CDR3 DNA: TGTGCCAGCAGCTTTCACACGTCCTACGAGCAGTACTTC.

The chain is built from TRBV13 and TRBJ2-3; no definite D call. The CDR3 runs 11 residues. CDR1 is PRHDT and CDR2 is FYEKMQ in the germline V gene (reference sequence). Trimming cost V 4 bases and J 6 bases, with 5 bases left between them. In DNA, the CDR3 is TGTGCCAGCAGCTCGAGGGATACGCAGTATTTT. This encodes CASSSRDTQYF.

The rearrangement joins TRBV28 to TRBJ2-3; 8 bases map to TRBD1. Germline CDR1 is MDHEN and CDR2 is SYDVKM. The trim removed 8 bases at V and 3 bases at J, leaving 10 bases unmatched. The CDR3 is 15 amino acids. CDR3 DNA: TGTGCCAGCGTAAAGAGAGACAGGGGAACAGATACGCAGTATTTT. Translated, it gives CASVKRDRGTDTQYF.

The chain has TRBV7-9 and TRBJ2-2; a possible D gene is TRBD2 (5 bases). V lost 5 bases and J lost 6, with 10 bases in between. CDR1 SEHNR and CDR2 FQNEAQ come from the germline V gene (reference sequence). This CDR3 is 13 amino acids long. CDR3 coding DNA: TGTGCCAGCAGCCCTGGAGGAGCCGGGGAGCTGTTTTTT. It yields the protein CASSPGGAGELFF.

As regards this clone: Distinct nucleotide sequences in the sample also encode this CDR3. The rearrangement links TRBV19 to TRBJ2-7; maybe TRBD2 (5 bases). CDR1 is LNHDA and CDR2 is SQIVND in the germline V gene (reference sequence). Trimming removed 3 bases at V and 2 bases at J, with 8 bases between. The CDR3 runs to 13 residues. DNA for the CDR3: TGTGCCAGTAGTATGGGAGTGGCCTACGAGCAGTACTTC. Residues: CASSMGVAYEQYF.

The chain uses TRBV13 and TRBJ2-2; 11 bases agree with TRBD1. J was trimmed by 4 bases and V by 5 bases; bases with no gene match: 3. CDR1 is PRHDT, CDR2 FYEKMQ, per germline (reference sequence). The CDR3 covers 15 residues. The CDR3 region is CASSLGQGATGELFF. The CDR3 bases are TGTGCCAGCAGCCTTGGACAGGGGGCCACCGGGGAGCTGTTTTTT.

This clone was seen once. The chain is built from TRBV27 and TRBJ2-1; tentative D call: TRBD2 (5 bases). The CDR3 covers 13 residues. V dropped 4 bases and J dropped 6 bases, with 10 bases sitting between them. In germline, CDR1 is MNHEY, CDR2 SMNVEV (reference sequence). CDR3 DNA sequence: TGTGCCAGCAGTTACTCAGCGGCCAATGAGCAGTTCTTC. Translation gives CASSYSAANEQFF.

The chain links TRBV11-2 to TRBJ2-5; 7 positions match TRBD2. Trimming at V came to 5 bases and at J to 5 bases, leaving 11 bases not matched to a gene. Germline V gene data show CDR1 as SGHAT and CDR2 as FQNNGV. The CDR3 length is 15 residues. In DNA, the CDR3 is TGTGCCAGCAGCCTATTAGCGGGTTCCTCGGAGACCCAGTACTTC. Its translation: CASSLLAGSSETQYF.

The gene calls are TRBV9 and TRBJ1-4, with D hard to call. This CDR3 spans 14 amino acids. Germline V lookup: CDR1 SGDLS, CDR2 YYNGEE. The germline V and J ends were trimmed by 0 bases and 7 bases, with 10 bases remaining between them. The CDR3 sequence: CASSVDQPGEKLFF. Written as DNA, the CDR3 is TGTGCCAGCAGCGTAGACCAGCCGGGTGAAAAACTGTTTTTT.

The CDR3 reads CAWTPRESHEQYF. CDR3 sequence (DNA): TGTGCCTGGACCCCGCGGGAGTCCCACGAGCAGTACTTC. The genes are TRBV30 and TRBJ2-7; 7 bases align to TRBD2. This CDR3 spans 13 amino acids. From germline, CDR1 is GTSNPN and CDR2 SVGIG (reference sequence). V was clipped by 4 bases and J by 5 bases; unmatched bases: 8.

The chain joins TRBV7-9 to TRBJ2-7, with 9 bases identical to TRBD1. This CDR3 comprises 13 residues. In germline, CDR1 is SEHNR, CDR2 FQNEAQ (reference sequence). Trimming at V came to 5 bases and at J to 6 bases, leaving 5 bases not matched to a gene. CDR3 region: CASSRDRAPEQYF. In DNA form, the CDR3 reads TGTGCCAGCAGCCGGGACAGGGCCCCCGAGCAGTACTTC.